The present TCR beta chain was sequenced within a study of T-cell memory formation after mild COVID-19. In this sample, this clonotype turned up a few times. MiXCR, applied by TCRdb to the 5' RACE reads, yields one record per CDR3 protein. The table lists about 290,000 distinct CDR3 sequences, 15% to 20% of them singletons. The length of the CDR3 is 16 residues. CDR1 LNHDA and CDR2 SQIVND come from the germline V gene (reference sequence). V shed 5 bases and J 4 bases; nucleotides not matched to a gene: 7. Source material: PBMCs or a T cell subset sorted from them (not recorded which). The rearrangement uses TRBV19 and TRBJ2-2, with 10 bases matching TRBD2. This TCR came from a man between 18 and 29 years old who had mild COVID-19 (a few samples of this study predate the infection). Cell type and time point are not known. Here the CDR3 DNA reads TGTGCCAGTAGTGGTATGGTAGCGGGGGGCACCGGGGAGCTGTTTTTT. Amino acids: CASSGMVAGGTGELFF.